This T cell receptor beta chain was sequenced for a study of blood T cells in healthy people across ages. PCR was performed a second time for about 7 to 11 cycles using a sample-barcoded 5' primer and a J-beta primer mix. Using its own MiXCR run on the 5' RACE reads, TCRdb lists one record per CDR3 protein. The repertoire holds about 1.6 million distinct CDR3 sequences, about 31% seen once, with about 11% in the top ten. The sample holds a few counts of this clonotype. The antigen remains undetermined. Each donor gave ten milliliters of peripheral blood. Study outcomes and limitations: Naive CD4+ cells and diversity were both higher in long-lived donors than in aged donors. Per-million-T-cell TCR beta diversity fell roughly linearly with age.

The V end was cut by 0 bases, the J end by 5 bases, with 13 bases between. This CDR3 has 15 residues. The origin of this receptor is a woman aged 25-40 years in good health. This sequence joins TRBV12-3 or TRBV12-4 and TRBJ2-5; D is uncertain. The sample comprised blood. The CDR3: CASSLATLGRETQYF. The DNA for the CDR3 is TGTGCCAGCAGTTTAGCTACCCTAGGTCGCGAGACCCAGTACTTC.